The 3 T cell receptor beta chains reported below all come from one sample, sequenced in a study of T cell responses to AZD1222 COVID-19 vaccine. Sequenced by immunoSEQ multiplex PCR; TCRdb stores in-frame clones only, minus some. This table has about 70,000 clones, 85% appearing once. The starting material was peripheral blood, obtained on day 0 of AZD1222 vaccination. The receptors stem from an adult in good health.

This chain uses TRBV7-2 with TRBJ2-7, with 8 bases identical to TRBD1. V shed 5 bases, J shed 5 bases, and the junction held 11 bases outside the gene matches. Germline V CDR1 and CDR2: SGHTA, FQGNSA. This CDR3 spans 15 amino acids. The CDR3 is CASSPRQGNGNEQYF. Here the CDR3 DNA reads TGTGCCAGCAGCCCTAGACAGGGGAACGGGAACGAGCAGTACTTC.

The genes are TRBV6-6 and TRBJ1-3, with D perhaps TRBD1 (5 bases). The CDR3 contains 14 residues. V was trimmed by 6 bases and J by 2 bases, leaving 11 bases between them. Germline V gene data show CDR1 as MNHNY and CDR2 as SVGAGI (reference sequence). The CDR3 protein is CASRLGRAGNTIYF. As DNA, the CDR3 is TGTGCCAGCAGGTTGGGGCGCGCTGGAAACACCATATATTTT.

The gene calls are TRBV29-1 and TRBJ1-2, with TRBD1 matching 8 bases. CDR1 and CDR2 from the germline V gene are SQVTM and ANQGSEA. This CDR3 is built from 13 residues. Unmatched junction bases numbered 6, after V lost 7 bases and J lost 2 bases. Here the CDR3 reads CSARQGTNYGYTF. CDR3 DNA: TGCAGCGCCAGACAGGGGACCAACTATGGCTACACCTTC.